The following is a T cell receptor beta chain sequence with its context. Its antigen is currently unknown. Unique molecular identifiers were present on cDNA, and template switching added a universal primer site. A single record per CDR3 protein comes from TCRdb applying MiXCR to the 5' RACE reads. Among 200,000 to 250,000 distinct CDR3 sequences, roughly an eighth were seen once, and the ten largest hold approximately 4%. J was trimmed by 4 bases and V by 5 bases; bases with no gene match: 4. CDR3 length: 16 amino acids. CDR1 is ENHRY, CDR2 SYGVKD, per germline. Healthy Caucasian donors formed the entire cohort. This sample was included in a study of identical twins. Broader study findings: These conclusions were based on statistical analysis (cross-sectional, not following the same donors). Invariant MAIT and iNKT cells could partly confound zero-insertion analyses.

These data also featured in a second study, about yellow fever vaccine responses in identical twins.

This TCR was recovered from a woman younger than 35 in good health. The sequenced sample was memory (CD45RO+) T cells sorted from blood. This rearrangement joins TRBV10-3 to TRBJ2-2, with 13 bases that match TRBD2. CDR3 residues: CAISRTSGGPTGELFF. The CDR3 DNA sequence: TGTGCCATCAGTAGGACTAGCGGGGGCCCCACCGGGGAGCTGTTTTTT.